Each of the 4 T cell receptor beta chains below was sequenced from the same sample in a study of CD8 T cells in ankylosing spondylitis. In TCRdb, the 5' RACE reads were re-called with MiXCR into one record per CDR3 protein. The table lists a few hundred thousand distinct CDR3 sequences, 15% to 20% of them singletons. What was sequenced was blood, either unsorted or a sorted T cell fraction (not recorded which). These receptors were obtained from a male donor with ankylosing spondylitis or in good health (not recorded which).

This clonotype was seen more than once but under ten times. This chain links TRBV5-5 with TRBJ2-7, with D tentatively TRBD2 (5 bases). The germline V gene has CDR1 SGHKS and CDR2 YYEKEE (reference sequence). With 3 bases removed from V and 0 bases from J, the gap between germline ends came to 7 bases. This CDR3 contains 13 residues. CDR3 protein: CASSWRNSYEQYF. The CDR3 coding sequence is TGTGCCAGCAGCTGGAGGAACTCCTACGAGCAGTACTTC. The variable domain in full, completed from reference TRBV5-5 and TRBJ2-7, reads DAGVTQSPTHLIKTRGQQVTLRCSPISGHKSVSWYQQVLGQGPQFIFQYYEKEERGRGNFPDRFSARQFPNYSSELNVNALLLGDSALYLCASSWRNSYEQYFGPGTRLTVT.

This chain joins TRBV29-1 and TRBJ1-1; possible D gene TRBD1, 5 bases. Looked up from germline, CDR1 is SQVTM and CDR2 is ANQGSEA. V gave up 7 bases and J gave up 0 bases, with 21 bases separating them. The CDR3 spans 16 residues. The CDR3 nucleotides read TGCAGCGCCCTCGGGACGCCGGAAGAAATGAACACTGAAGCTTTCTTT. This encodes CSALGTPEEMNTEAFF.

This clonotype was recorded at least ten times. The chain carries TRBV7-9 and TRBJ1-1; 7 positions match TRBD1. V gave up 3 bases and J gave up 2 bases; unmatched junction bases: 9. From germline, CDR1 is SEHNR and CDR2 FQNEAQ (reference sequence). The CDR3 sequence is 16 residues long. CDR3 nucleotides: TGTGCCAGCAGCTTCGATCGTCGGGACAGAAACACTGAAGCTTTCTTT. Translated: CASSFDRRDRNTEAFF.

This clonotype was seen only a few times. The chain carries TRBV20-1 and TRBJ2-7; D assignment may be TRBD1 or TRBD2 (6 bases each). Germline assignment: CDR1 DFQATT and CDR2 SNEGSKA (reference sequence). V was clipped by 6 bases and J by 4 bases, with 19 bases between them. The CDR3 totals 14 residues. CDR3 in DNA: TGCAGTGCCACGGGGGCAGGGAAATTTTACGAGCAGTACTTC. This sequence encodes CSATGAGKFYEQYF.